This T cell receptor beta chain was captured by sequencing in a study of blood T cell repertoires in COVID-19. From germline, CDR1 is SQVTM and CDR2 ANQGSEA. Trimming stripped 5 bases from V and 0 bases from J, with 8 bases between. The CDR3 consists of 13 residues. Using immunoSEQ multiplex PCR, the repertoire was profiled, and TCRdb retains in-frame clones only, with some absent. Seen here are about 320,000 clones, 75% to 90% observed once, and the top ten hold around 1.8%. The receptor comes from a woman under 40 who had been exposed to COVID-19. The specimen was PBMCs or T cells enriched from blood (not recorded which). The chain recombines TRBV29-1 with TRBJ1-3; D remains unclear. The CDR3 here is CSVLRVSGNTIYF. The DNA of the CDR3 is TGCAGCGTTCTGAGGGTCTCTGGAAACACCATATATTTT.